The sequence of this T cell receptor beta chain was determined in a study of identical twins. Whole-study results and caveats: With monozygotic twins, out-of-frame TCR alpha sharing exceeded what models estimated. Out-of-frame alpha sequences common to twins were enriched for low generation probability.

Comments on this clonotype: Antigen specificity is unknown.

Healthy Caucasians were all of the donors. It was template switching that added a universal primer site, and there were unique molecular identifiers on the cDNA. One entry per CDR3 protein, called by TCRdb with MiXCR from the 5' RACE reads. Here the sample spans about 430,000 distinct CDR3 sequences, around a sixth being singletons. Looked up from germline, CDR1 is LGHNT and CDR2 is FRNRAP. V was clipped by 3 bases and J by 2 bases, with 4 bases between them. CDR3 length: 12 amino acids. The specimen was naive T cells sorted from blood. This TCR was recovered from a man aged 50 to 59 in good health. The chain joins TRBV12-5 to TRBJ1-1; D uncertain. The CDR3 nucleotides are TGTGCTAGTGGTTTTTACAACACTGAAGCTTTCTTT. This translates into CASGFYNTEAFF.